Presented here are 9 T cell receptor beta chains from one specimen sequenced in a study of T-cell memory formation after mild COVID-19. MiXCR, applied by TCRdb to the 5' RACE reads, yields one record per CDR3 protein. This table has about 140,000 distinct CDR3 sequences, 6% to 7% appearing once. The specimen was PBMCs or a T cell subset sorted from them (not recorded which). These receptors were collected from an adult woman who had mild COVID-19 (a few samples of this study predate the infection). Cell type and time point are not known.

A word on this clonotype: The junction differs from germline at one of its ends, possibly a read error. The chain couples TRBV7-3 to TRBJ2-5; 7 bases map to TRBD1. The germline gives CDR1 SGHTA, CDR2 FQGTGA. This CDR3 is 12 amino acids long. CDR3 region: CASSMDRETQYF. CDR3 DNA: TGCGCCAGCAGCATGGACAGGGAGACCCAGTACTTC.

This rearrangement joins TRBV19 to TRBJ1-6; D is uncertain. Deletions cut 7 bases from V and 6 bases from J, with 10 bases between. CDR3 size: 13 residues. Germline CDR1 and CDR2: LNHDA and SQIVND (reference sequence). The CDR3 nucleotides read TGTGCCAGTACTGGGGAGTTTAATTCACCCCTCCACTTT. Translation gives CASTGEFNSPLHF.

The sample holds a few counts of this clonotype. The chain links TRBV18 to TRBJ1-6, with D possibly being TRBD1 (5 bases). Germline values: CDR1 KGHSH, CDR2 LQKENI. The CDR3 extends over 15 amino acids. V lost 3 bases, J lost 8 bases, and 14 bases lay in between. The CDR3 region has the DNA TGTGCCAGCTCACCGACAGTCGGGGTTGATTCACCCCTCCACTTT. Protein sequence: CASSPTVGVDSPLHF.

In its sample, this clonotype was seen many times. CDR3 loop: CASSQGQGPYEQYF. The CDR3, as DNA: TGTGCCAGCAGCCAAGGTCAGGGGCCGTACGAGCAGTACTTC. J is TRBJ2-7 and V is TRBV3-1; maybe TRBD1 (6 bases). The germline V gene has CDR1 LGHDT and CDR2 YNNKEL (reference sequence). This CDR3 contains 14 residues. V lost 1 base and J 4 bases, leaving 11 bases between the germline ends.

The chain uses TRBV18 and TRBJ2-3; TRBD2 matches at 8 bases. CDR3 size: 14 residues. Germline CDR1 and CDR2: KGHSH and LQKENI. V was pared by 2 bases and J by 5 bases, with 3 bases of the junction left unmatched. Here the CDR3 reads CASSPRLAQDTQYF. DNA of the CDR3: TGTGCCAGCTCACCAAGACTAGCGCAAGATACGCAGTATTTT.

The table lists this clonotype with a few counts. V and J are TRBV5-1 and TRBJ2-2, with TRBD2 matching over 10 bases. This CDR3 has 17 residues. Germline assignment: CDR1 SGHRS and CDR2 YFSETQ. V lost 5 bases to trimming and J lost 0 bases; unmatched junction nucleotides: 7. Here the CDR3 DNA reads TGCGCCAGCAGGCCCAGGACTAGCGGATCGAACACCGGGGAGCTGTTTTTT. Translation: CASRPRTSGSNTGELFF.

The chain carries TRBV4-3 and TRBJ2-7, with D perhaps matching TRBD1 or TRBD2 (5 bases each). Trimming removed 10 bases at V and 5 bases at J, with 24 bases between. The germline V gene has CDR1 LGHNA and CDR2 YSLEER. The CDR3 has 15 amino acids. CDR3 amino acids: CATPPTPGPGNEQYF. The CDR3 region has the DNA TGCGCCACCCCCCCTACCCCGGGACCTGGGAACGAGCAGTACTTC.

The V call is TRBV3-1, the J call TRBJ1-1; maybe TRBD1 (5 bases). Germline CDR1 reads LGHDT; CDR2 reads YNNKEL (reference sequence). CDR3 size: 13 residues. With 0 bases removed from V and 7 bases from J, the gap between germline ends came to 9 bases. CDR3 loop: CASSQDWGSEAFF. For the CDR3, the DNA is TGTGCCAGCAGCCAAGATTGGGGCAGTGAAGCTTTCTTT.

V is TRBV20-1 and J is TRBJ1-2; D is uncertain. CDR1 and CDR2 (germline): DFQATT, SNEGSKA (reference sequence). The CDR3 has 13 amino acids. V gave up 0 bases and J gave up 4 bases, with 9 bases separating them. The CDR3 loop is CSAREEDGYGYTF. DNA for the CDR3: TGCAGTGCTAGAGAAGAGGACGGCTATGGCTACACCTTC.